The text below deals with one TCR beta chain. CDR1 is KGHSH and CDR2 is LQKENI in the germline V gene. Trimming cost V 3 bases and J 1 base; bases outside gene matches: 13. The CDR3 runs 19 residues. Authors' analysis steps: From reference gene primer amplification, estimates of nucleated cell counts were derived. TCRdb's copy holds only in-frame clones and misses some; the assay was immunoSEQ multiplex PCR. V and J calls plus clone size are reproduced from that table; the DNA served to infer D and trimming. The sample carries some 150,000 clones, approximately 90% recorded once. The data belong to a study of blood T cell repertoires in COVID-19. The overall study: Specimens from acute and convalescent COVID-19 originated in the United States, Italy and Spain. From T cells, B-cell-depleted T cells, or PBMCs came the material, which was cDNA or gDNA.

The chain is built from TRBV18 and TRBJ2-3; 10 bases are a match to TRBD2. Sequenced input: peripheral blood. The origin of this receptor is a human donor in a cohort sampled during active COVID-19. For the CDR3, the DNA is TGTGCCAGCTCACCCTCTCGGCTAGCGGGGGCTAGTGGCACAGATACGCAGTATTTT. Translation: CASSPSRLAGASGTDTQYF.